This T cell receptor beta chain was sequenced during a study of blood T cell repertoires in COVID-19. Study information: Acute and convalescent COVID-19 specimens originated in the United States, Italy and Spain. PBMCs, B-cell-depleted T cells, or T cells provided the cDNA or gDNA that made up the material.

CDR1 is MNHEY, CDR2 SMNVEV, per germline (reference sequence). The ends lost 3 bases at V and 2 bases at J; junction bases unmatched: 0. The CDR3 spans 13 residues. Repertoires were generated with immunoSEQ multiplex PCR, while TCRdb's copy carries only in-frame clones and drops some. The table includes about 100,000 clones, over 75% detected once. The chain joins TRBV27 to TRBJ1-2, with TRBD1 matching 7 bases. The material sequenced was peripheral blood. The receptor's source is a human donor in a cohort sampled during active COVID-19. CDR3 nucleotide sequence: TGTGCCAGCAGTTTCAGGGGGAACTATGGCTACACCTTC. Translation: CASSFRGNYGYTF.